This T cell receptor (beta chain) was observed in a study of blood T cell repertoires in COVID-19. About the study: Italy, Spain and the United States were the sources of the convalescent and acute COVID-19 samples. Sources were T cells, B-cell-depleted T cells, or PBMCs; the material itself was cDNA or gDNA.

This study enrolled people aged 18 to 89 from 24 US geographic areas. Sequenced by immunoSEQ multiplex PCR; TCRdb stores in-frame clones only, minus some. The data hold 250,000 to 400,000 clones, with more than 75% observed a single time. V lost 6 bases, J lost 1 base, and 9 bases lay in between. This CDR3 region has 13 residues. The germline V gene encodes CDR1 MNHEY and CDR2 SMNVEV (reference sequence). The source of this sequence is a man aged 55 to 70 who had recovered from COVID-19. The sequenced material came from PBMCs or T cells enriched from blood (not recorded which). The genes are TRBV27 and TRBJ1-1; D is uncertain. CDR3 in amino acids: CASRALGNTEAFF. The DNA for the CDR3 is TGTGCCAGCAGGGCCCTTGGGAACACTGAAGCTTTCTTT.